This entry concerns a single T cell receptor beta chain. Looked up from germline, CDR1 is SGHTS and CDR2 is YDEGEE. The CDR3 runs to 15 residues. V was cut by 3 bases and J by 8 bases, with 17 bases left in between. This entry comes from a study of T cells in Graves' hyperthyroidism and ophthalmopathy. Amplified TCR beta CDR3 regions derived from RNA transcripts. The HTBI set primed first-round TCR CDR3 RT-PCR. TCRdb ran MiXCR on the multiplex PCR reads and lists one entry per CDR3 protein. Of around 280,000 distinct CDR3 sequences in the sample, roughly 13% were seen once. The sequenced sample was blood. The V gene is TRBV5-8, the J gene TRBJ1-4; the D gene is possibly TRBD1 (5 bases). The TCR sequence derives from a woman between 40 and 55 years old with Graves' hyperthyroidism. CDR3 sequence: CASSSSLGEREKLFF. The CDR3 nucleotides read TGTGCCAGCAGCTCGTCTTTGGGGGAAAGGGAAAAACTGTTTTTT.